This T cell receptor beta chain came from a study of blood T cell repertoires in COVID-19. Trimming took 7 bases from V and 3 from J; bases not matched to a gene: 5. CDR1 SQVTM and CDR2 ANQGSEA come from the germline V gene. This CDR3 comprises 14 residues. Sequencing used immunoSEQ multiplex PCR; TCRdb keeps in-frame clones, though not all of them. The repertoire holds approximately 330,000 clones, with roughly 86% as singletons. The sequence derives from a young man with COVID-19, enrolled during active disease. The rearrangement uses TRBV29-1 and TRBJ2-2, with 10 bases aligning to TRBD1. Sequenced input: peripheral blood. CDR3 in amino acids: CSGRTGGDTGELFF. The CDR3 nucleotides are TGCAGCGGACGGACAGGGGGGGACACCGGGGAGCTGTTTTTT.